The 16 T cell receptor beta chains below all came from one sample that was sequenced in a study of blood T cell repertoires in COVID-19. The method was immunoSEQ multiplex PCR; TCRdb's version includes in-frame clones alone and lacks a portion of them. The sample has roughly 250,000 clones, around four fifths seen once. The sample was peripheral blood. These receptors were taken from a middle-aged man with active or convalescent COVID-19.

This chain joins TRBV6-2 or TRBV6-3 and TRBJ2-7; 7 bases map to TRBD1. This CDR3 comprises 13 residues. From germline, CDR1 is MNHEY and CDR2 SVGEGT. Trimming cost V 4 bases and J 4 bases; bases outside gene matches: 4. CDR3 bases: TGTGCCAGCAGTTGGGACAGATCTTACGAGCAGTACTTC. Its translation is CASSWDRSYEQYF.

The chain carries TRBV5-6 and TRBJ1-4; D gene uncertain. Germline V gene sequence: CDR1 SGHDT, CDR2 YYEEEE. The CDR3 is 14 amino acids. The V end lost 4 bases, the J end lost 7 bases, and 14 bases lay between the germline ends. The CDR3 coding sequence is TGTGCCAGCAGCAACGGGATGGCGGTTGAAAAACTGTTTTTT. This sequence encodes CASSNGMAVEKLFF.

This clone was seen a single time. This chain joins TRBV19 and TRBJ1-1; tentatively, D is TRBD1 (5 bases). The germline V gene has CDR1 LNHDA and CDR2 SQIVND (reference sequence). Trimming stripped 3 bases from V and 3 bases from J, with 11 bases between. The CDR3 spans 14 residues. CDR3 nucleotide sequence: TGTGCCAGTAGTATGGGGCGTGGGTACACTGAAGCTTTCTTT. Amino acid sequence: CASSMGRGYTEAFF.

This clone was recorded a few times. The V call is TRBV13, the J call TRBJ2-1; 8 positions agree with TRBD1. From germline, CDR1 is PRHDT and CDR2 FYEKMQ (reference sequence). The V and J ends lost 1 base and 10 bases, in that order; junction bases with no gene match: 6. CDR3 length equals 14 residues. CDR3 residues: CASSLATGTGEQFF. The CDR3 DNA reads TGTGCCAGCAGCTTAGCCACCGGGACAGGAGAGCAGTTCTTC.

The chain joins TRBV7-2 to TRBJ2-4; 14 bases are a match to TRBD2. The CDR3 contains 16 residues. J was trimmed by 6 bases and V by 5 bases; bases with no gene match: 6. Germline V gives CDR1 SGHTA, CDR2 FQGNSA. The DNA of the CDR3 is TGTGCCAGCAGCCAGGGACTAGCGGGGGTTGGAAACATTCAGTACTTC. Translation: CASSQGLAGVGNIQYF.

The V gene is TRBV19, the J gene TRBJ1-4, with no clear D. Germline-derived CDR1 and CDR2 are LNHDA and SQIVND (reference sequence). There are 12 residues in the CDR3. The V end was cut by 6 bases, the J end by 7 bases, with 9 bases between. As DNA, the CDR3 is TGTGCCAGTAGGCAGGCGAGTGAAAAACTGTTTTTT. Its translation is CASRQASEKLFF. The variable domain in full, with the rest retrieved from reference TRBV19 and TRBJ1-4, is DGGITQSPKYLFRKEGQNVTLSCEQNLNHDAMYWYRQDPGQGLRLIYYSQIVNDFQKGDIAEGYSVSREKKESFPLTVTSAQKNPTAFYLCASRQASEKLFFGSGTQLSVL.

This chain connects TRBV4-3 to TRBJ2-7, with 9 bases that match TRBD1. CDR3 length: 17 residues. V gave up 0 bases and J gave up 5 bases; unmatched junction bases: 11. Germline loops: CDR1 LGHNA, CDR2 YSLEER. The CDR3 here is CASSQDASGQGKDEQYF. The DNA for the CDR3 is TGCGCCAGCAGCCAAGATGCCTCGGGACAGGGAAAGGACGAGCAGTACTTC.

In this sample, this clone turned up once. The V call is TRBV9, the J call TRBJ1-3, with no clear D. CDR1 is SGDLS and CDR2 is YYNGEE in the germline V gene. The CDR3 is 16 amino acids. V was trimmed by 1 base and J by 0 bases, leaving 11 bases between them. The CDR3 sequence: CASSVSPESSGNTIYF. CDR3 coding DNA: TGTGCCAGCAGCGTATCCCCCGAGAGCTCTGGAAACACCATATATTTT.

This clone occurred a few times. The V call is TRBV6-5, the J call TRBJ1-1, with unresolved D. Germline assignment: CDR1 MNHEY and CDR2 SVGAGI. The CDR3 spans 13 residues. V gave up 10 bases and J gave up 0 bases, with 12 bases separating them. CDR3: CATTISVNTEAFF. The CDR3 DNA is TGTGCCACCACCATTTCGGTGAACACTGAAGCTTTCTTT.

The CDR3: CASSPTPNTEAFF. The CDR3 nucleotides are TGTGCCAGCAGCCCGACACCGAACACTGAAGCTTTCTTT. The rearrangement uses TRBV28 and TRBJ1-1; D uncertain. Trimming cost V 6 bases and J 1 base, with 9 bases left between them. Germline V gene data show CDR1 as MDHEN and CDR2 as SYDVKM. The CDR3 totals 13 residues. Combining the CDR3 with reference TRBV28 and TRBJ1-1 gives the whole variable domain DVKVTQSSRYLVKRTGEKVFLECVQDMDHENMFWYRQDPGLGLRLIYFSYDVKMKEKGDIPEGYSVSREKKERFSLILESASTNQTSMYLCASSPTPNTEAFFGQGTRLTVV.

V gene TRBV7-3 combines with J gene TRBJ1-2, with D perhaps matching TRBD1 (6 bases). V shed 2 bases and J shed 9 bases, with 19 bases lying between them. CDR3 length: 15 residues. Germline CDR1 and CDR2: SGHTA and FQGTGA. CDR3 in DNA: TGTGCCAGCAGCTTAGAAAAACAGGGAATATCGAGCTACACCTTC. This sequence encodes CASSLEKQGISSYTF.

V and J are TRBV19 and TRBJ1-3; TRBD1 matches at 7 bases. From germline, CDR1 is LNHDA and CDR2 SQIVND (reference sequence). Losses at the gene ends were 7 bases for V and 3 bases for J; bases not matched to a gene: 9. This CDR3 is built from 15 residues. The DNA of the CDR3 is TGTGCCAGTAACCAGGGGGGCGGGTTTGGAAACACCATATATTTT. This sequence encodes CASNQGGGFGNTIYF.

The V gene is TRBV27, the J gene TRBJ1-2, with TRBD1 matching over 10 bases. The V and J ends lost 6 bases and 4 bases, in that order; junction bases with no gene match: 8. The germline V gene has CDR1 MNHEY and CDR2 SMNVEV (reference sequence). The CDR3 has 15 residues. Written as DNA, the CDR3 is TGTGCCAGCAGCCCCCAGACAGGGGGCGTCTATGGCTACACCTTC. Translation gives CASSPQTGGVYGYTF.

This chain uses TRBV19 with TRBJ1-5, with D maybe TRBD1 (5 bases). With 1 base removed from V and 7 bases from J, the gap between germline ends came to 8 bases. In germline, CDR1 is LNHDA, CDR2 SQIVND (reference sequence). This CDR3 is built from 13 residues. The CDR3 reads CASSIGGRQPQHF. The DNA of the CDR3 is TGTGCCAGTAGTATAGGGGGGAGGCAGCCCCAGCATTTT.

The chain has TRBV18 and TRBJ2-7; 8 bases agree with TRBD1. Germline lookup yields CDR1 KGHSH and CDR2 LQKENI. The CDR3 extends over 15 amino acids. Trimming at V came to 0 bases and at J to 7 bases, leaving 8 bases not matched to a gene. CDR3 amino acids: CASSPPSQGAQEQYF. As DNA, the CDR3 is TGTGCCAGCTCACCACCGTCGCAGGGGGCTCAGGAGCAGTACTTC.

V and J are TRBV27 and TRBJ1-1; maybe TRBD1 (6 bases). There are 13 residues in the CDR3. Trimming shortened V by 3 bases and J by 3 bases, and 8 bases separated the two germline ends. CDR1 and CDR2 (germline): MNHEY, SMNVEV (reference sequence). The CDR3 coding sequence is TGTGCCAGCAGTTTTGCAGGGGACACTGAAGCTTTCTTT. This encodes CASSFAGDTEAFF.